This TCR beta chain was captured by sequencing in a study of molecular identifiers for immune sequencing clone quantification. The authors built bulk TCR libraries by previously described methods with listed TCR primers. In TCRdb, the PCR reads were re-called with MiXCR into one record per CDR3 protein. The table includes tens of thousands of distinct CDR3 sequences, roughly 24% detected once. Libraries of naive CD8 T cells were made from about 21,000 to 970,000 sorted cells. They used 10%, 30% or 50% RNA. Naive CD8 T cell sorting was performed on the CD8+CD4-CCR7+CD45RA+ phenotype. Trimming left V 8 bases short and J 6 bases short, with 17 bases between. The CDR3 totals 14 residues. Germline values: CDR1 MNHEY, CDR2 SVGEGT. The study's findings and limits: Highly expanded clone sizes could be underestimated through barcode sharing by identical TCR molecules.

This clonotype was seen repeatedly, ten times or more. Its antigen is undetermined. The sequencing sample was made of naive CD8+ T cells from blood, with Jurkat cell RNA spiked in. Subset here: FACS-sorted CD8+CD4-CCR7+CD45RA+ naive T cells. This sequence was found in a human donor in good health. Some libraries in this study had Jurkat cell RNA spiked in. The rearrangement uses TRBV6-2 or TRBV6-3 and TRBJ1-5; D gene uncertain. CDR3: CASAPHPLPQPQHF. The DNA of the CDR3 is TGTGCCAGCGCCCCCCATCCCCTTCCTCAGCCCCAGCATTTT.